These 15 T cell receptor beta chains originate from one sample sequenced in a study of blood T cell repertoires in COVID-19. TCRdb keeps only in-frame clones here, not all; method: immunoSEQ multiplex PCR. This table holds 250,000 to 350,000 clones, about 90% found once. Sequencing was carried out using peripheral blood. These receptors all come from a woman in her 30s who had recovered from COVID-19.

The V call is TRBV6-5, the J call TRBJ2-7, with TRBD2 matching 11 bases. Germline trimming cut 6 bases from V and 5 bases from J; bases unmatched to any gene: 6. From germline, CDR1 is MNHEY and CDR2 SVGAGI. This CDR3 contains 14 residues. In DNA form, the CDR3 reads TGTGCCAGCAGCTCGACTAGCGGGATAAACGAGCAGTACTTC. Protein: CASSSTSGINEQYF.

This chain links TRBV5-4 with TRBJ2-1; tentatively, D is TRBD2 (7 bases). V lost 4 bases and J lost 7, with 21 bases in between. The CDR3 runs 16 residues. In germline, CDR1 is SGHNT, CDR2 YYREEE (reference sequence). In nucleotides, the CDR3 is TGTGCCAGCAGCGGGGGCGGGGCGGGGGATTGGAATGAGCAGTTCTTC. It specifies CASSGGGAGDWNEQFF.

The rearrangement uses TRBV7-9 and TRBJ1-6, with D maybe TRBD1 (6 bases). Germline CDR1 is SEHNR and CDR2 is FQNEAQ (reference sequence). The length of the CDR3 is 16 residues. Between the trimmed V and J ends, which lost 1 base and 8 bases, there was a span of 15 bases. The CDR3 reads CASSLVQGRLDSPLHF. Here the CDR3 DNA reads TGTGCCAGCAGCTTAGTGCAGGGGCGATTGGATTCACCCCTCCACTTT. The whole variable domain, remainder taken from reference TRBV7-9 and TRBJ1-6, is DTGVSQNPRHKITKRGQNVTFRCDPISEHNRLYWYRQTLGQGPEFLTYFQNEAQLEKSRLLSDRFSAERPKGSFSTLEIQRTEQGDSAMYLCASSLVQGRLDSPLHFGNGTRLTVT.

The chain is built from TRBV7-8 and TRBJ2-7, with a weak D call TRBD2 (6 bases). Looked up from germline, CDR1 is SGHVS and CDR2 is FQNEAQ. The length of the CDR3 is 16 residues. V lost 6 bases and J 4 bases, leaving 22 bases between the germline ends. The CDR3 loop reads CASSQNMGGIAYEQYF. CDR3 coding DNA: TGTGCCAGCAGTCAAAACATGGGCGGGATCGCATACGAGCAGTACTTC.

The chain recombines TRBV4-2 with TRBJ2-3, with D maybe TRBD1 (5 bases). V lost 0 bases and J 6 bases, leaving 16 bases between the germline ends. The germline gives CDR1 LGHNA, CDR2 YNFKEQ. The CDR3 totals 16 residues. The chain's CDR3 is CASSQEPRGPVDTQYF. CDR3 bases: TGTGCCAGCAGCCAAGAGCCTAGGGGCCCAGTGGATACGCAGTATTTT.

The rearrangement uses TRBV6-5 and TRBJ1-2; D not certain. Germline loops: CDR1 MNHEY, CDR2 SVGAGI. The CDR3 sequence is 13 residues long. The ends were cut back, 2 bases at V and 8 bases at J, with 12 bases in the middle. Written as DNA, the CDR3 is TGTGCCAGCAGTTACGCCCCTCGGGGAGGCTACACCTTC. Protein: CASSYAPRGGYTF.

This clone was observed a handful of times. CDR3 in amino acids: CASSRDNQETQYF. The CDR3 nucleotides are TGTGCCAGCAGCCGGGACAATCAAGAGACCCAGTACTTC. This sequence joins TRBV6-2 or TRBV6-3 and TRBJ2-5; D may be TRBD1 (6 bases). V was pared by 6 bases and J by 2 bases, with 10 bases between. Germline values: CDR1 MNHEY, CDR2 SVGEGT. The CDR3 is 13 residues long.

The chain uses TRBV19 and TRBJ2-1, with 7 bases aligning to TRBD1. The CDR3 is 13 residues long. Germline CDR1 and CDR2: LNHDA and SQIVND (reference sequence). J lost 2 bases, V lost 6 bases, and 1 base had no gene match. In DNA form, the CDR3 reads TGTGCCAGTAGACAGGGGCCCTACAATGAGCAGTTCTTC. Translated: CASRQGPYNEQFF.

With regard to this clone: Its ends do not fully match the called genes, so a read error is possible. Other DNA sequences in this sample translate to the same CDR3. This CDR3 is CASRTYRVVNTEAFF. CDR3 nucleotide sequence: TGTGCCAGCAGAACCTACAGGGTTGTGAATACTGAAGCTTTCTTT. V and J are TRBV6-5 and TRBJ1-1, with D tentatively TRBD1 (6 bases). The CDR3 runs to 15 residues. Looked up from germline, CDR1 is MNHEY and CDR2 is SVGAGI.

V usage is TRBV28 and J usage is TRBJ2-1; TRBD2 aligns across 8 bases. The CDR3 has 16 residues. Trimming cost V 6 bases and J 0 bases; bases outside gene matches: 7. The germline V gene has CDR1 MDHEN and CDR2 SYDVKM. The CDR3: CASSPRLAGSYNEQFF. In nucleotides, the CDR3 is TGTGCCAGCAGCCCCAGGCTAGCGGGCTCCTACAATGAGCAGTTCTTC.

Written as DNA, the CDR3 is TGTGCCAGCAGTACTAGCGGCAAATCCTACGAGCAGTACTTC. The encoded protein is CASSTSGKSYEQYF. The V call is TRBV7-9, the J call TRBJ2-7; 8 bases are shared with TRBD2. CDR3 length equals 14 residues. Per the germline V gene, CDR1 is SEHNR and CDR2 is FQNEAQ (reference sequence). V was pared by 6 bases and J by 1 base, with 5 bases of the junction left unmatched.

This CDR3 is CASSFAGLTYEQYF. CDR3 bases: TGTGCCAGCAGTTTTGCAGGGTTGACTTACGAGCAGTACTTC. The chain employs TRBV27 and TRBJ2-7, with D tentatively TRBD1 (5 bases). The CDR3 covers 14 residues. V was cut by 3 bases and J by 4 bases, with 13 bases left in between. Germline assignment: CDR1 MNHEY and CDR2 SMNVEV (reference sequence).

CDR3 amino acids: CASSEGPTYGYTF. Written as DNA, the CDR3 is TGTGCCAGCAGTGAAGGTCCTACTTATGGCTACACCTTC. The gene calls are TRBV6-1 and TRBJ1-2; D gene unclear. The CDR3 has 13 residues. Per germline, CDR1 MNHNS and CDR2 SASEGT. V was shortened by 1 base and J by 5 bases, with 8 bases between the two germline ends.

CDR3 region: CASSQVGERNEQFF. CDR3 DNA sequence: TGCGCCAGCAGCCAAGTCGGGGAGAGGAATGAGCAGTTCTTC. This chain links TRBV4-3 with TRBJ2-1; perhaps TRBD2 as D (5 bases). CDR3 size: 14 residues. Germline V gives CDR1 LGHNA, CDR2 YSLEER. V was cut by 1 base and J by 7 bases, with 11 bases left in between.

The chain links TRBV27 to TRBJ2-7, with 8 bases aligning to TRBD2. V lost 2 bases to trimming and J lost 5 bases; unmatched junction nucleotides: 5. The CDR3 runs to 14 residues. Germline V lookup: CDR1 MNHEY, CDR2 SMNVEV (reference sequence). The DNA of the CDR3 is TGTGCCAGCAGTTTAAGGAGCGGGAGTGACGAGCAGTACTTC. Translated: CASSLRSGSDEQYF.